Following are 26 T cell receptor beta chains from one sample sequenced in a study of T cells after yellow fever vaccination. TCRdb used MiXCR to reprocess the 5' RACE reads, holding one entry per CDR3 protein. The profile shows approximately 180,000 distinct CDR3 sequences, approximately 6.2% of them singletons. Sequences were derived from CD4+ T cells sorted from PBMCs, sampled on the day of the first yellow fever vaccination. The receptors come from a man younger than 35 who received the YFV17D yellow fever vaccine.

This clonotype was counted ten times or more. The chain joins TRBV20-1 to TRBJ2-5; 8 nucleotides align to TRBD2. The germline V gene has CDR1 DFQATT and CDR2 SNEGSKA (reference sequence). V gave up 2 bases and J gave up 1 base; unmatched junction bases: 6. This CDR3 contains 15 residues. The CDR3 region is CSARLAGGPQETQYF. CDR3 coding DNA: TGCAGTGCTAGACTTGCGGGGGGACCCCAAGAGACCCAGTACTTC.

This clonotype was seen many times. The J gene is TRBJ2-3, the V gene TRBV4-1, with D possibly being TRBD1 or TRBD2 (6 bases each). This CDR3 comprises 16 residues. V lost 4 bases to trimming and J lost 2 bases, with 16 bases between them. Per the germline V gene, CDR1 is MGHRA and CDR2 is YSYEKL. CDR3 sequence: CASSPGRGPITDTQYF. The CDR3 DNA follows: TGCGCCAGCAGCCCCGGACGGGGGCCTATCACAGATACGCAGTATTTT.

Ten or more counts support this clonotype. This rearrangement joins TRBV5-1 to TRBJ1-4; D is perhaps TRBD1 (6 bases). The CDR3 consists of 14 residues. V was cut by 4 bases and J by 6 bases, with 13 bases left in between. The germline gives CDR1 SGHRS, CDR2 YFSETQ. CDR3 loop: CASSPQGGDEKLFF. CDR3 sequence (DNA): TGCGCCAGCAGCCCACAGGGAGGGGATGAAAAACTGTTTTTT.

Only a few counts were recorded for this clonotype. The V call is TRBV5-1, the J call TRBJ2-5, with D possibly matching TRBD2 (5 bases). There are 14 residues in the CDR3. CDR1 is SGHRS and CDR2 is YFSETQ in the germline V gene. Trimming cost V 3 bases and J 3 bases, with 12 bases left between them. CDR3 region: CASSSGSGKETQYF. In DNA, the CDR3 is TGCGCCAGCAGCTCGGGGTCCGGGAAAGAGACCCAGTACTTC.

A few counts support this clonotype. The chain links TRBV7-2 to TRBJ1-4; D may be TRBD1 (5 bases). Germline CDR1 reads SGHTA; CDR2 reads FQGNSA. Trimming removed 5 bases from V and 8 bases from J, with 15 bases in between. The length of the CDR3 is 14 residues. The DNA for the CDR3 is TGTGCCAGCAGCCCCCTGCAGGGTGGCGAAAAACTGTTTTTT. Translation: CASSPLQGGEKLFF.

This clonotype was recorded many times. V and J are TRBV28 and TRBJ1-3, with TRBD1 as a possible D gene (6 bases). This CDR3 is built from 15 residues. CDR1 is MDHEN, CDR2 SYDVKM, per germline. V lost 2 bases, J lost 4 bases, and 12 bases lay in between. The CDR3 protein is CASSLPRTAGNTIYF. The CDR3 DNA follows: TGTGCCAGCAGTTTACCCCGGACAGCAGGAAACACCATATATTTT.

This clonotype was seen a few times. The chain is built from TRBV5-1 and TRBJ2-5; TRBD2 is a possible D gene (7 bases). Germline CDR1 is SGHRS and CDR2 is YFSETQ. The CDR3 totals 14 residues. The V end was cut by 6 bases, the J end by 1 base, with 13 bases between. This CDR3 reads CASTGGPPQETQYF. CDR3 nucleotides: TGCGCCAGCACCGGGGGGCCCCCCCAAGAGACCCAGTACTTC. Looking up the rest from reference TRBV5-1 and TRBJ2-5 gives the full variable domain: KAGVTQTPRYLIKTRGQQVTLSCSPISGHRSVSWYQQTPGQGLQFLFEYFSETQRNKGNFPGRFSGRQFSNSRSEMNVSTLELGDSALYLCASTGGPPQETQYFGPGTRLLVL.

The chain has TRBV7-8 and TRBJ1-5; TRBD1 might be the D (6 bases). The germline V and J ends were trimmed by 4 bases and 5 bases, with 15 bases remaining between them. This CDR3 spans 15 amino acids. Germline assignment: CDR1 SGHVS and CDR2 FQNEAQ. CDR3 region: CASSSYGQNYQPQHF. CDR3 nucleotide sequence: TGTGCCAGCAGCTCTTACGGACAGAATTATCAGCCCCAGCATTTT.

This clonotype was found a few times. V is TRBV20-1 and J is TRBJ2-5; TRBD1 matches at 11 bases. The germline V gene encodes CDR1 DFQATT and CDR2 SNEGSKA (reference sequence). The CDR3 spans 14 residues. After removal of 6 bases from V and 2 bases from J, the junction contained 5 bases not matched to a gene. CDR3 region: CSAYRDRGQETQYF. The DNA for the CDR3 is TGCAGTGCGTACCGGGACAGGGGGCAAGAGACCCAGTACTTC.

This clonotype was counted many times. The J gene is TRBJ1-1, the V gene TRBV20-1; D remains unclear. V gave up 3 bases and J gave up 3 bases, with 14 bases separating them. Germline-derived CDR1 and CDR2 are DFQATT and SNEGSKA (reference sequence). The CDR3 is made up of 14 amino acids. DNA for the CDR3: TGCAGTGCTAGTTCGCCTCTTGGGGACACTGAAGCTTTCTTT. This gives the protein CSASSPLGDTEAFF.

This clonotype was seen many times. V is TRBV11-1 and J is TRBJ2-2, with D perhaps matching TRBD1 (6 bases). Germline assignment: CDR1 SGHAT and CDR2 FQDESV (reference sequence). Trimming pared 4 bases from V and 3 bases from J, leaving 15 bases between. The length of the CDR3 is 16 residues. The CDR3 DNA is TGTGCCAGCAGCTCTCCGGCAGGGGCCGACACCGGGGAGCTGTTTTTT. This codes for CASSSPAGADTGELFF.

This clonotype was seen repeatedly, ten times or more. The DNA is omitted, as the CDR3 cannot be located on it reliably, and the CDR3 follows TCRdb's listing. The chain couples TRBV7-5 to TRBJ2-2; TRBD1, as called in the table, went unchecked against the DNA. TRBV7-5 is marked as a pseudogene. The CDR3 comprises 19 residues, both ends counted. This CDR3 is CISVPEAHDRDTYDGELFF.

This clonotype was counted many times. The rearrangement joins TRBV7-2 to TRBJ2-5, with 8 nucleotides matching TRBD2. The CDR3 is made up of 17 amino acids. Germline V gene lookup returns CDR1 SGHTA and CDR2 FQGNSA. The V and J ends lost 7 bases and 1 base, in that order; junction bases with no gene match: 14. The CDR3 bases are TGTGCCAGCAATGGGGGAGCGGGCGGGGGGCCCCAAGAGACCCAGTACTTC. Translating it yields CASNGGAGGGPQETQYF.

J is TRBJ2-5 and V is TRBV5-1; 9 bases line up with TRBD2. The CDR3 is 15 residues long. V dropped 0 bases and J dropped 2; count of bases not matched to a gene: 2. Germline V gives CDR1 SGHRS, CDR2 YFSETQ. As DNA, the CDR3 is TGCGCCAGCAGCTTGGCGCTAGCGGGACAAGAGACCCAGTACTTC. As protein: CASSLALAGQETQYF.

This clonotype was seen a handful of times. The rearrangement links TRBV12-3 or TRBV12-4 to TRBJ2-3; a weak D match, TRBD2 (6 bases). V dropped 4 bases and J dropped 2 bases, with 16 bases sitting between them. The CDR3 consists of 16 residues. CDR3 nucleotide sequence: TGTGCCAGCAGTTGGGGCTCGGGAGACCTCACAGATACGCAGTATTTT. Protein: CASSWGSGDLTDTQYF.

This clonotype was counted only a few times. CDR3 nucleotide sequence: TGTGCCAGCAGTTTTTGGTCCGGGGGGGGCCTTGAGCAGTTCTTC. This encodes CASSFWSGGGLEQFF. The chain links TRBV28 to TRBJ2-1; TRBD2 matches 8 bases. J was trimmed by 9 bases and V by 3 bases; bases with no gene match: 10. CDR1 is MDHEN and CDR2 is SYDVKM in the germline V gene. The CDR3 consists of 15 residues.

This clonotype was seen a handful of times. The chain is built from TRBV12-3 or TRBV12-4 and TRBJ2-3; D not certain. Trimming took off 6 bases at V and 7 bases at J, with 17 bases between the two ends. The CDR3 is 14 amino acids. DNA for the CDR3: TGTGCCAGCAGCGTAGGTAATCCGACAAATACGCAGTATTTT. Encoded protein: CASSVGNPTNTQYF.

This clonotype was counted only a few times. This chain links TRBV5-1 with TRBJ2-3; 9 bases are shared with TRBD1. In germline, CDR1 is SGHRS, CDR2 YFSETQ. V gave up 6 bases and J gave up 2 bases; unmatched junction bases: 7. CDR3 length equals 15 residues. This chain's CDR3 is CASTFRTGATDTQYF. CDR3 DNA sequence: TGCGCCAGCACTTTCCGGACAGGGGCCACAGATACGCAGTATTTT. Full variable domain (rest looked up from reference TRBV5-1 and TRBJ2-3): KAGVTQTPRYLIKTRGQQVTLSCSPISGHRSVSWYQQTPGQGLQFLFEYFSETQRNKGNFPGRFSGRQFSNSRSEMNVSTLELGDSALYLCASTFRTGATDTQYFGPGTRLTVL.

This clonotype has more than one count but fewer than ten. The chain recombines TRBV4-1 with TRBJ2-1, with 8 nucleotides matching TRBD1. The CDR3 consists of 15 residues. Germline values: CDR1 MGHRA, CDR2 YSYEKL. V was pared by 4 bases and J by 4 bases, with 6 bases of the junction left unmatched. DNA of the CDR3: TGCGCCAGCAGCCGAGGGCAGGGGGCTTACAATGAGCAGTTCTTC. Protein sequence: CASSRGQGAYNEQFF.

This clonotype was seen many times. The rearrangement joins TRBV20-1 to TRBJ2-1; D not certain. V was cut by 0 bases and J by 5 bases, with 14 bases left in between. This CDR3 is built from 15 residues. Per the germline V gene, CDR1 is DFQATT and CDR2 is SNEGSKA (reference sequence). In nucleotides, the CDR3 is TGCAGTGCTAGAGATCCCCGGGCGCGCCACAATGAGCAGTTCTTC. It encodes CSARDPRARHNEQFF.

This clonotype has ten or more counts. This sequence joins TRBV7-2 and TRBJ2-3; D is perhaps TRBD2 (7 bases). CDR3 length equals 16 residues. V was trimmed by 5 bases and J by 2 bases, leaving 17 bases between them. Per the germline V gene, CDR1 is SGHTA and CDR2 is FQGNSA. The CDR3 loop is CASSRLGGAVTDTQYF. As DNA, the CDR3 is TGTGCCAGCAGCCGCCTAGGGGGGGCTGTCACAGATACGCAGTATTTT. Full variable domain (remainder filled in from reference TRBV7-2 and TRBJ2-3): GAGVSQSPSNKVTEKGKDVELRCDPISGHTALYWYRQSLGQGLEFLIYFQGNSAPDKSGLPSDRFSAERTGGSVSTLTIQRTQQEDSAVYLCASSRLGGAVTDTQYFGPGTRLTVL.

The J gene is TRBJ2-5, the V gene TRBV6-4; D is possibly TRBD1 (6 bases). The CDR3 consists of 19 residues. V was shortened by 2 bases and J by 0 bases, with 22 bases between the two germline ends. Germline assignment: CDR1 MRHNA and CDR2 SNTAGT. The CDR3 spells CASSDTRIVGAGDQETQYF. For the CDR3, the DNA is TGTGCCAGCAGTGACACGAGGATAGTAGGGGCAGGGGACCAAGAGACCCAGTACTTC.

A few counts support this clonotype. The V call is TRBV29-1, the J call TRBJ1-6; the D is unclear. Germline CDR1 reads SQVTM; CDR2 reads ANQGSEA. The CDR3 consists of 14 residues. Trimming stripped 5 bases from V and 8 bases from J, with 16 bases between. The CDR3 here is CSVSIGRGDSPLHF. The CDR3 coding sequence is TGCAGCGTTTCAATTGGGCGGGGTGATTCACCCCTCCACTTT.

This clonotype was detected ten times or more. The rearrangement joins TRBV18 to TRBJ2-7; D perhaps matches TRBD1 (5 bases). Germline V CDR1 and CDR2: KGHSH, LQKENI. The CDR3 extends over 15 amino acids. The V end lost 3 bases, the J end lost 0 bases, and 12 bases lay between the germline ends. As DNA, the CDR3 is TGTGCCAGCTCACCGATGAGAGACAGCTCCTACGAGCAGTACTTC. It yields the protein CASSPMRDSSYEQYF.

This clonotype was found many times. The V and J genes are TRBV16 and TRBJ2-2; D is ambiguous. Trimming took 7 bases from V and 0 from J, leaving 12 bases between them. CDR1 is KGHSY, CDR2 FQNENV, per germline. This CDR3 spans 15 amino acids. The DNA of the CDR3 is TGTGCCAGCACCCTGGAACTAACGAACACCGGGGAGCTGTTTTTT. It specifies CASTLELTNTGELFF.

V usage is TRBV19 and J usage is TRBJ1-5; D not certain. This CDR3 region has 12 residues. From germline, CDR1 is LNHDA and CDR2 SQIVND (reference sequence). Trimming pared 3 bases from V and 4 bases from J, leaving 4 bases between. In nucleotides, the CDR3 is TGTGCCAGTAGTATTTTAAATCAGCCCCAGCATTTT. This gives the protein CASSILNQPQHF.